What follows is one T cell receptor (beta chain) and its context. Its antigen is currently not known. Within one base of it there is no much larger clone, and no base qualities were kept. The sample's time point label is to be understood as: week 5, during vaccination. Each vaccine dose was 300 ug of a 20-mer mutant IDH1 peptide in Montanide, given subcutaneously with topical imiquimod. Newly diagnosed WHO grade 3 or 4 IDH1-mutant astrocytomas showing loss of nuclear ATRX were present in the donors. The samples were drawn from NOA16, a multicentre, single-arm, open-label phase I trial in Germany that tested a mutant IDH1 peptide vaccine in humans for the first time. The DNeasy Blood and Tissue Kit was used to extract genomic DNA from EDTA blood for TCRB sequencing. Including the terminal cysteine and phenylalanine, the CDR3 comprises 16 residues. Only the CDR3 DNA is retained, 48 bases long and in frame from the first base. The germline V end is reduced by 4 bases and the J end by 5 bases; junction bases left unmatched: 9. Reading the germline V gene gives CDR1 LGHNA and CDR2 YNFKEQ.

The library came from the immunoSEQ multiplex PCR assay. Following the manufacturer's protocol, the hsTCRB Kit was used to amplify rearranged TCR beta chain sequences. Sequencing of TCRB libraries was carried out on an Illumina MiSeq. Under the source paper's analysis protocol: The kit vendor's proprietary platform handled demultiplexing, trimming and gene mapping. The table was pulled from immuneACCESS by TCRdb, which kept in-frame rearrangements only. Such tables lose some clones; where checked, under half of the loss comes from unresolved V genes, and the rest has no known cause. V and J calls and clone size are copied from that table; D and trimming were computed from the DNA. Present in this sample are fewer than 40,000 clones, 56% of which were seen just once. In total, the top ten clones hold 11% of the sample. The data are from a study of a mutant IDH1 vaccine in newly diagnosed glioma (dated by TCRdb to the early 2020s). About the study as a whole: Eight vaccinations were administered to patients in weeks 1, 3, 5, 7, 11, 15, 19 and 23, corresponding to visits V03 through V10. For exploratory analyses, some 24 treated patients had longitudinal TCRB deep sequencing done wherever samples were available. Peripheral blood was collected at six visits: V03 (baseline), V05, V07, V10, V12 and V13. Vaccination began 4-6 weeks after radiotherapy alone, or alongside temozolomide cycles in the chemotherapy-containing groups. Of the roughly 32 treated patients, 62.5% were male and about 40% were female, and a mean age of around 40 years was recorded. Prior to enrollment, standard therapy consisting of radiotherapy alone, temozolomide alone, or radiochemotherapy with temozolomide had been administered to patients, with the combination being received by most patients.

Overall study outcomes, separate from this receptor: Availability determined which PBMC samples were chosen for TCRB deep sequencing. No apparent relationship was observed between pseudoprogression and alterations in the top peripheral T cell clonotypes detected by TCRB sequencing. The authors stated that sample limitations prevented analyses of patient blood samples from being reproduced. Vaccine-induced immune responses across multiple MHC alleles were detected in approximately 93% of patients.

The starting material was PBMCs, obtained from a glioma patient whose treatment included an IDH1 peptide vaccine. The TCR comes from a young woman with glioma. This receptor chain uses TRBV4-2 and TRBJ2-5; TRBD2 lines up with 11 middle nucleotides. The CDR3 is CASSLEGLAGGETQYF. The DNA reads TGTGCCAGCAGCCTCGAGGGTCTAGCGGGGGGTGAGACCCAGTACTTC.